The 26 T cell receptor beta chains below all came from one sample that was sequenced in a study of blood T cells in healthy people across ages. Alongside a J-beta primer mix, a sample-barcoded 5' primer served in a second PCR lasting about 7 to 11 cycles. TCRdb independently ran MiXCR on the 5' RACE reads; one entry per CDR3 protein. The top ten hold roughly 22% of the sample, which has some 690,000 distinct CDR3 sequences, 22% seen once. Sequencing was carried out using blood. The receptors stem from a man in his 70s in good health.

The chain joins TRBV7-9 to TRBJ1-3; a possible D gene is TRBD1 (6 bases). Trimming took off 5 bases at V and 7 bases at J, with 12 bases between the two ends. Germline CDR1 SEHNR, CDR2 FQNEAQ (reference sequence). The length of the CDR3 is 13 residues. The DNA for the CDR3 is TGTGCCAGCAGCGCACAGGGCTGGAACACCATATATTTT. Translated, it gives CASSAQGWNTIYF.

This rearrangement joins TRBV5-6 to TRBJ2-5; 8 bases are shared with TRBD1. In germline, CDR1 is SGHDT, CDR2 YYEEEE. V was clipped by 3 bases and J by 4 bases; unmatched bases: 5. The CDR3 extends over 14 amino acids. The CDR3 loop reads CASSSGGRRETQYF. The CDR3 region has the DNA TGTGCCAGCAGCTCAGGGGGCAGGCGAGAGACCCAGTACTTC. The variable domain in full, completed from reference TRBV5-6 and TRBJ2-5, reads DAGVTQSPTHLIKTRGQQVTLRCSPKSGHDTVSWYQQALGQGPQFIFQYYEEEERQRGNFPDRFSGHQFPNYSSELNVNALLLGDSALYLCASSSGGRRETQYFGPGTRLLVL.

This clonotype was observed a few times. The chain uses TRBV29-1 and TRBJ2-1; 7 nucleotides agree with TRBD1. V was clipped by 3 bases and J by 5 bases; unmatched bases: 7. This CDR3 comprises 14 residues. CDR1 is SQVTM and CDR2 is ANQGSEA in the germline V gene. CDR3 sequence: CSVDTGTEDNEQFF. CDR3 DNA: TGCAGCGTTGATACCGGGACAGAGGACAATGAGCAGTTCTTC.

The gene calls are TRBV24-1 and TRBJ2-2; possible D gene TRBD2, 5 bases. From germline, CDR1 is KGHDR and CDR2 SFDVKD. CDR3 length equals 14 residues. The ends were cut back, 5 bases at V and 4 bases at J, with 10 bases in the middle. CDR3 bases: TGTGCCACCAGTGGAAGCGGATTCACCGGGGAGCTGTTTTTT. The encoded protein is CATSGSGFTGELFF.

At least ten counts were recorded for this clonotype. The V and J genes are TRBV5-1 and TRBJ2-7; 7 positions agree with TRBD1. V lost 0 bases and J lost 2; bases outside the gene matches: 2. The germline V gene has CDR1 SGHRS and CDR2 YFSETQ. The CDR3 extends over 14 amino acids. CDR3 coding DNA: TGCGCCAGCAGCTTGGGACAGGGCCCCTACGAGCAGTACTTC. Its protein product is CASSLGQGPYEQYF. Filled out from reference TRBV5-1 and TRBJ2-7, the complete variable domain reads KAGVTQTPRYLIKTRGQQVTLSCSPISGHRSVSWYQQTPGQGLQFLFEYFSETQRNKGNFPGRFSGRQFSNSRSEMNVSTLELGDSALYLCASSLGQGPYEQYFGPGTRLTVT.

V and J are TRBV11-2 and TRBJ2-5; 7 nucleotides align to TRBD2. Germline values: CDR1 SGHAT, CDR2 FQNNGV. The CDR3 runs to 15 residues. The ends lost 5 bases at V and 3 bases at J; junction bases unmatched: 9. The CDR3 nucleotides are TGTGCCAGCAGCCCCGGCGGGGGAATCGAAGAGACCCAGTACTTC. This codes for CASSPGGGIEETQYF.

V is TRBV10-3 and J is TRBJ2-3, with D hard to call. CDR3 size: 11 residues. Trimming stripped 9 bases from V and 1 base from J, with 5 bases between. Germline lookup yields CDR1 ENHRY and CDR2 SYGVKD. The DNA of the CDR3 is TGTGCCATAAAACGCACAGATACGCAGTATTTT. Translated, it gives CAIKRTDTQYF.

The chain joins TRBV5-1 to TRBJ2-1; the match to TRBD2 covers 8 bases. Trimming at V came to 2 bases and at J to 15 bases, leaving 7 bases not matched to a gene. Germline CDR1 SGHRS, CDR2 YFSETQ. CDR3 size: 12 residues. In DNA form, the CDR3 reads TGCGCCAGCAGCTTACCGGGACTAGTATCGTTCTTC. Amino acid sequence: CASSLPGLVSFF.

V usage is TRBV5-1 and J usage is TRBJ2-3, with TRBD1 as a possible D gene (5 bases). Germline V gene lookup returns CDR1 SGHRS and CDR2 YFSETQ. Trimming shortened V by 4 bases and J by 2 bases, and 11 bases separated the two germline ends. The CDR3 extends over 14 amino acids. The CDR3: CASSIREFTDTQYF. CDR3 nucleotide sequence: TGCGCCAGCAGCATCAGGGAATTCACAGATACGCAGTATTTT.

V usage is TRBV6-5 and J usage is TRBJ1-4; possible D gene TRBD1, 5 bases. V lost 6 bases, J lost 6 bases, and 17 bases lay in between. The CDR3 runs to 15 residues. Germline assignment: CDR1 MNHEY and CDR2 SVGAGI. Written as DNA, the CDR3 is TGTGCCAGCAGGACGGGAGCCGCGGGGCATGAAAAACTGTTTTTT. Amino acids: CASRTGAAGHEKLFF.

CDR3 nucleotide sequence: TGCAGCGTTGAAGGGGGGGCCGGGACTAGCGCCTACAATGAGCAGTTCTTC. It translates to CSVEGGAGTSAYNEQFF. The chain links TRBV29-1 to TRBJ2-1; 10 nucleotides line up with TRBD2. Unmatched junction bases numbered 8, after V lost 1 base and J lost 2 bases. The length of the CDR3 is 17 residues. CDR1 and CDR2 (germline): SQVTM, ANQGSEA.

CDR3 coding DNA: TGTGCCAGCAGCAAAGTGGGGGCCGCTAACTATGGCTACACCTTC. It is translated as CASSKVGAANYGYTF. The chain employs TRBV21-1 and TRBJ1-2; the tabulated D call, TRBD1, remains unverified against the DNA. TRBV21-1 is given as a pseudogene. The CDR3 loop spans 15 amino acids.

The table lists this clonotype with a few counts. This rearrangement joins TRBV3-1 to TRBJ2-7; unclear D gene. There are 12 residues in the CDR3. The germline CDR1 and CDR2 sequences are LGHDT and YNNKEL (reference sequence). Trimming shortened V by 1 base and J by 3 bases, and 4 bases separated the two germline ends. This chain's CDR3 is CASSQVHYEQYF. CDR3 DNA: TGTGCCAGCAGCCAAGTACACTACGAGCAGTACTTC.

This clonotype was observed a handful of times. The chain uses TRBV14 and TRBJ2-2; no clear D. V dropped 1 base and J dropped 3 bases, with 15 bases sitting between them. Germline CDR1 is SGHDN and CDR2 is FVKESK. CDR3 length equals 17 residues. CDR3 in amino acids: CASSQGRPTRDTGELFF. In nucleotides, the CDR3 is TGTGCCAGCAGCCAAGGGCGGCCCACTCGGGACACCGGGGAGCTGTTTTTT.

The rearrangement links TRBV30 to TRBJ2-2, with 7 bases fitting TRBD2. The V segment lost 8 bases and the J segment 0 bases; nucleotides outside the gene matches: 6. The CDR3 spans 14 residues. CDR1 and CDR2 from the germline V gene are GTSNPN and SVGIG (reference sequence). The CDR3 DNA is TGTGCCCATAGGGCGGGGGCGAACACCGGGGAGCTGTTTTTT. It is translated as CAHRAGANTGELFF.

This clonotype was counted at least ten times. J is TRBJ1-1 and V is TRBV18; possibly TRBD1 for D (6 bases). Germline CDR1 reads KGHSH; CDR2 reads LQKENI. V lost 8 bases and J lost 3, with 13 bases in between. The CDR3 extends over 13 amino acids. The CDR3 sequence: CASSPRGDTEAFF. CDR3 sequence (DNA): TGTGCCAGCAGCCCTAGGGGGGACACTGAAGCTTTCTTT.

V and J are TRBV20-1 and TRBJ2-3; D possibly corresponds to TRBD2 (7 bases). Germline assignment: CDR1 DFQATT and CDR2 SNEGSKA (reference sequence). This CDR3 comprises 16 residues. Trimming removed 1 base at V and 7 bases at J, with 21 bases between. The CDR3 spells CSARAKGEGGSYTQYF. As DNA, the CDR3 is TGCAGTGCTAGAGCGAAGGGGGAGGGCGGGAGTTATACGCAGTATTTT.

This chain links TRBV5-1 with TRBJ1-1; TRBD1 might be the D (5 bases). The CDR3 contains 14 residues. Germline assignment: CDR1 SGHRS and CDR2 YFSETQ. The germline V and J ends were trimmed by 3 bases and 5 bases, with 14 bases remaining between them. The CDR3 nucleotides read TGCGCCAGCAGCTGGGAGGGGATAGGGACTGAAGCTTTCTTT. Its translation is CASSWEGIGTEAFF.

The genes are TRBV29-1 and TRBJ1-3; maybe TRBD1 (6 bases). Trimming removed 8 bases from V and 4 bases from J, with 12 bases in between. The germline gives CDR1 SQVTM, CDR2 ANQGSEA. This CDR3 has 12 amino acids. In nucleotides, the CDR3 is TGCAGCACTAAGGACAGCGGAAACACCATATATTTT. This translates into CSTKDSGNTIYF.

This clonotype appeared a few times. The V call is TRBV5-1, the J call TRBJ2-2; no clear D gene. V was pared by 5 bases and J by 0 bases, with 23 bases between. The CDR3 consists of 19 residues. CDR1 is SGHRS, CDR2 YFSETQ, per germline. CDR3: CASRLDTRPSYTNTGELFF. CDR3 nucleotides: TGCGCCAGCAGGTTAGACACGAGGCCTTCCTATACGAACACCGGGGAGCTGTTTTTT.

This chain joins TRBV5-1 and TRBJ1-2, with a possible D match to TRBD1 (5 bases). This CDR3 spans 16 amino acids. From germline, CDR1 is SGHRS and CDR2 YFSETQ. The V and J ends lost 0 bases and 0 bases respectively, with 12 bases between them. The CDR3 reads CASSLDYRGANYGYTF. In nucleotides, the CDR3 is TGCGCCAGCAGCTTGGACTATCGAGGGGCTAACTATGGCTACACCTTC.

The chain carries TRBV12-3 or TRBV12-4 and TRBJ2-3; 8 bases match TRBD2. The V and J ends lost 5 bases and 7 bases, in that order; junction bases with no gene match: 2. The CDR3 totals 12 residues. The CDR3 sequence is CASSRGGYTQYF. The CDR3, as DNA: TGTGCCAGCAGTCGGGGGGGGTATACGCAGTATTTT.

The chain combines TRBV5-4 with TRBJ2-1; D gene unclear. Germline lookup yields CDR1 SGHNT and CDR2 YYREEE (reference sequence). The V and J ends lost 1 base and 6 bases respectively, with 5 bases between them. This CDR3 contains 12 residues. The CDR3 sequence is CASSLWLNEQFF. CDR3 nucleotides: TGTGCCAGCAGCTTGTGGCTCAATGAGCAGTTCTTC.

The CDR3 coding sequence is TGCAGCGTTGGAGGGCTAGCGGGAGGCCCGCAAGGCACAGATACGCAGTATTTT. Translated: CSVGGLAGGPQGTDTQYF. The chain uses TRBV29-1 and TRBJ2-3, with 11 bases fitting TRBD2. J gave up 1 base and V 4 bases, and 13 bases lay outside the gene matches. Germline V gives CDR1 SQVTM, CDR2 ANQGSEA. CDR3 size: 18 residues.

This clonotype showed up just a few times. The V gene is TRBV29-1, the J gene TRBJ2-5; D not resolved. The germline CDR1 and CDR2 sequences are SQVTM and ANQGSEA. There are 11 residues in the CDR3. V lost 5 bases and J 5 bases, leaving 9 bases between the germline ends. The DNA of the CDR3 is TGCAGCGTTAAGCCCGGGGAGACCCAGTACTTC. Its protein product is CSVKPGETQYF.

This clonotype was picked up a small number of times. This chain connects TRBV6-1 to TRBJ2-7; 10 positions match TRBD1. Germline CDR1 and CDR2: MNHNS and SASEGT. The CDR3 is 15 amino acids. V was clipped by 6 bases and J by 3 bases; unmatched bases: 8. In nucleotides, the CDR3 is TGTGCCAGCAGCGCCAGGACAGGGGGTATCTACGAGCAGTACGTC. Its protein product is CASSARTGGIYEQYV.